A selection of T cell receptor beta chains follows, all from one sample in a study of CXCR3-negative and CXCR3-positive naive CD8 T cells. TCRdb reprocessed the 5' RACE reads, keeping one entry per CDR3 protein, no DNA. The specimen's table records under 70,000 distinct CDR3 sequences. Sequencing was carried out using naive CXCR3+ CD8+ T cells from blood. The receptors come from a human donor in good health. Some clones in this sample may be carry-over from other donors' samples. Both conserved end residues are part of each CDR3. Fields, in order: CDR3 protein, V gene, J gene.

CDR3aa: CASSKAKEPKGRETQYF
v_gene: TRBV21-1
j_gene: TRBJ2-5

CDR3aa: CAISGGSGGTNYGYTF
v_gene: TRBV10-3
j_gene: TRBJ1-2

CDR3aa: CASSARSSYEQYF
v_gene: TRBV9
j_gene: TRBJ2-7

CDR3aa: CASSLGGLAGSYEQYF
v_gene: TRBV12-3/TRBV12-4
j_gene: TRBJ2-7

CDR3aa: CASSLVLHNEQFF
v_gene: TRBV5-6
j_gene: TRBJ2-1

CDR3aa: CATRDGGQETQYF
v_gene: TRBV25-1
j_gene: TRBJ2-5

CDR3aa: CASSDSTGGYNEQFF
v_gene: TRBV6-4
j_gene: TRBJ2-1

CDR3aa: CASSLLGADGYTF
v_gene: TRBV5-1
j_gene: TRBJ1-2

CDR3aa: CASSAIGAWDTEAFF
v_gene: TRBV7-9
j_gene: TRBJ1-1

CDR3aa: CASSLGRGYNEQFF
v_gene: TRBV27
j_gene: TRBJ2-1

CDR3aa: CASSQDRALSYNEQFF
v_gene: TRBV4-3
j_gene: TRBJ2-1